This T cell receptor beta chain stems from a study of beta chain features in type 1 diabetes. J gave up 6 bases and V 5 bases, and 9 bases lay outside the gene matches. CDR3 size: 16 residues. Germline lookup yields CDR1 SGHTA and CDR2 FQGTGA. Of the isolated RNA, all was reverse transcribed, and so the sequenced material was expressed TCRB transcripts. The protocol was immunoSEQ multiplex PCR, while the TCRdb copy is restricted to in-frame clones and leaves out a portion. Here the sample spans fewer than 650,000 clones, roughly 16% being singletons. The clonotype comes from a man younger than 35 in good health. The material sequenced was naive CD4+ T cells from blood. The chain recombines TRBV7-3 with TRBJ2-1, with 11 bases aligning to TRBD2. The CDR3 protein is CASSASLAGALNEQFF. The CDR3 bases are TGTGCCAGCAGCGCCTCACTAGCGGGGGCCCTCAATGAGCAGTTCTTC.